Listed here are 7 T cell receptor beta chains from one sample, sequenced in a study of metastatic and nonmetastatic thyroid tumors. With MiXCR, TCRdb reprocessed the PCR reads. Here the sample spans approximately 79,000 clones, 7.5% to 9% being singletons. Patients had received no treatment of any kind before thyroid surgery. The source material was blood. These receptors all stem from a female donor with papillary thyroid cancer or a benign thyroid nodule (not recorded which). Some clones in this sample may be carry-over from other donors' samples.

There are many counts of this clone. The chain joins TRBV19 to TRBJ1-1; D remains ambiguous. There are 16 residues in the CDR3. Looked up from germline, CDR1 is LNHDA and CDR2 is SQIVND (reference sequence). V lost 0 bases, J lost 0 bases, and 11 bases lay in between. CDR3 in DNA: TGTGCCAGTAGTATAGATCATTGGGGATTGAACACTGAAGCTTTCTTT. Translating gives CASSIDHWGLNTEAFF.

Many counts were recorded for this clone. The chain uses TRBV5-1 and TRBJ2-5; 10 bases fit TRBD2. The germline gives CDR1 SGHRS, CDR2 YFSETQ. CDR3 size: 14 residues. V shed 4 bases, J shed 2 bases, and the junction held 2 bases outside the gene matches. The CDR3 is CASSILAGQETQYF. CDR3 nucleotides: TGCGCCAGCAGCATACTAGCGGGGCAAGAGACCCAGTACTTC.

This clone was observed many times. The chain links TRBV12-3 or TRBV12-4 to TRBJ1-2; TRBD1 matches at 10 bases. The trim removed 5 bases at V and 6 bases at J, leaving 9 bases unmatched. There are 15 residues in the CDR3. CDR3 region: CASSLRGQGLNGYTF. CDR3 coding DNA: TGTGCCAGCAGTCTTAGGGGACAGGGGCTGAATGGCTACACCTTC.

This sequence joins TRBV19 and TRBJ1-1, with 7 bases matching TRBD1. The V gene's germline CDR1 is LNHDA and CDR2 SQIVND (reference sequence). The CDR3 totals 12 residues. V gave up 8 bases and J gave up 7 bases; unmatched junction bases: 7. The CDR3 sequence: CASVDRMGEAFF. The CDR3 DNA sequence: TGTGCCAGTGTGGACAGGATGGGTGAAGCTTTCTTT.

This clone was counted ten times or more. It is likely a read error, because the conserved phenylalanine at the end of the CDR3 is missing. V gene TRBV6-1 combines with J gene TRBJ2-7; D may be TRBD2 (7 bases). V lost 5 bases and J 0 bases, leaving 20 bases between the germline ends. CDR3 length: 17 amino acids. The germline gives CDR1 MNHNS, CDR2 SASEGT. CDR3 sequence: CASSRDLGGPSSYEQYI. CDR3 bases: TGTGCCAGCAGTAGGGACCTCGGGGGGCCGAGCTCCTACGAGCAGTACATC.

With regard to this clone: It may be a read error: a sequence one base away is much more abundant. The chain recombines TRBV5-4 with TRBJ2-5; D gene ambiguous. The CDR3 length is 10 residues. CDR1 is SGHNT and CDR2 is YYREEE in the germline V gene (reference sequence). CDR3 nucleotide sequence: TGTGCCAGCAGCCAAGGGACCCAGTACTTC. Amino acids: CASSQGTQYF.

This clone has ten or more counts. The rearrangement uses TRBV20-1 and TRBJ2-3, with TRBD2 matching over 12 bases. Germline-derived CDR1 and CDR2 are DFQATT and SNEGSKA (reference sequence). The V gene end was trimmed by 0 bases and the J gene end by 4 bases; junction bases not matched to a gene: 8. There are 17 residues in the CDR3. CDR3: CSARDALAGGHADTQYF. DNA for the CDR3: TGCAGTGCTAGAGATGCGCTAGCGGGGGGGCATGCAGATACGCAGTATTTT.